This T cell receptor beta chain was captured in a study of blood T cell repertoires in COVID-19. At the level of the study: Specimens from acute and convalescent COVID-19 originated in the United States, Italy and Spain. PBMCs, B-cell-depleted T cells, or T cells provided the cDNA or gDNA that made up the material.

As processed by the authors: For nucleated cells, counts were estimated from reference gene primer amplification. The protocol was immunoSEQ multiplex PCR, while the TCRdb copy is restricted to in-frame clones and leaves out a portion. Clonal size and the V and J genes are those of that table, whereas D and trimming came from the DNA. The profile shows tens of thousands of clones, approximately 91% of them singletons. Germline V gives CDR1 SQVTM, CDR2 ANQGSEA. The CDR3 loop spans 11 amino acids. V shed 8 bases and J 16 bases; nucleotides not matched to a gene: 12. The receptor's source is a man aged 50 or older with active COVID-19. The chain uses TRBV29-1 and TRBJ2-1; 9 bases align to TRBD1. The sample taken for sequencing was peripheral blood. The CDR3 sequence: CSMEDRDREFF. CDR3 nucleotides: TGCAGCATGGAGGACCGGGACAGGGAATTCTTC.